The next 8 T cell receptor beta chains were all read from a single sample in a study of post-analysis software for immune sequencing data. Points from the study as a whole: Four to six TRBV segments, including TRBV5-6, TRBV5-1 and TRBV20-1, were more frequent in patients than controls.

TCR beta cDNA libraries had unique molecular identifiers. TCRdb passed the PCR reads through MiXCR, listing each CDR3 protein once. The profile shows some 890,000 distinct CDR3 sequences, roughly 50% of them singletons. Their specific antigens are unknown. The source material was blood. These receptors all come from a girl aged 10 to 17 with multiple sclerosis.

V usage is TRBV7-2 and J usage is TRBJ2-1; no clear D gene. The CDR3 is made up of 15 amino acids. In germline, CDR1 is SGHTA, CDR2 FQGNSA. V lost 4 bases to trimming and J lost 7 bases, with 17 bases between them. The CDR3 DNA reads TGTGCCAGCAGCTCCCAAGACTTCGAAGGAAATGAGCAGTTCTTC. It encodes CASSSQDFEGNEQFF.

The chain couples TRBV7-6 to TRBJ2-1, with 13 bases fitting TRBD2. CDR3 length: 14 residues. Germline V gene lookup returns CDR1 SGHVS and CDR2 FNYEAQ. The V gene end was trimmed by 5 bases and the J gene end by 7 bases; junction bases not matched to a gene: 2. CDR3 amino acids: CASSTSGRANEQFF. CDR3 bases: TGTGCCAGCAGCACTAGCGGGAGGGCGAATGAGCAGTTCTTC.

This chain links TRBV7-8 with TRBJ2-4; D is possibly TRBD1 (6 bases). The DNA matches TRBJ2-7 better at its end, which makes the J call doubtful. Germline-derived CDR1 and CDR2 are SGHVS and FQNEAQ. The CDR3 sequence is 15 residues long. CDR3 in amino acids: CASSGPWTATYEQYF. Written as DNA, the CDR3 is TGTGCCAGCAGCGGACCCTGGACAGCCACCTACGAGCAGTACTTC.

The chain links TRBV2 to TRBJ1-5; D may be TRBD1 (5 bases). The germline V gene has CDR1 SNHLY and CDR2 FYNNEI. CDR3 length equals 15 residues. V dropped 3 bases and J dropped 6 bases, with 15 bases sitting between them. The CDR3 DNA follows: TGTGCCAGCAGTGACCCTTCAGGGTTGGGTCAGCCCCAGCATTTT. It codes for CASSDPSGLGQPQHF. Variable domain in full (rest from reference TRBV2 and TRBJ1-5): EPEVTQTPSHQVTQMGQEVILRCVPISNHLYFYWYRQILGQKVEFLVSFYNNEISEKSEIFDDQFSVERPDGSNFTLKIRSTKLEDSAMYFCASSDPSGLGQPQHFGDGTRLSIL.

As to this clonotype: The junction shows a germline mismatch at one end, possibly a read error. The chain links TRBV7-7 to TRBJ2-7; 7 bases fit TRBD1. Germline V gene sequence: CDR1 SSHAT, CDR2 FNYEAQ (reference sequence). The CDR3 totals 15 residues. CDR3 region: CASSFRQGPSYEQYF. In nucleotides, the CDR3 is TGTGCTAGCAGCTTCCGACAGGGCCCTTCCTACGAGCAGTACTTC.

V gene TRBV21-1 combines with J gene TRBJ1-5; the D call in the table, TRBD1, was not verified against the DNA. TRBV21-1 is classified as a pseudogene. CDR3 length: 16 amino acids. The chain's CDR3 is CASSKRDRDSNQPQHF. The CDR3 coding sequence is TGTGCCAGCAGCAAACGGGACAGGGATAGCAATCAGCCCCAGCATTTT.

The chain has TRBV6-6 and TRBJ2-7; TRBD2 aligns across 12 bases. The germline CDR1 and CDR2 sequences are MNHNY and SVGAGI (reference sequence). The CDR3 extends over 17 amino acids. V lost 6 bases and J lost 6; bases outside the gene matches: 15. CDR3 DNA sequence: TGTGCCAGCAGGCCGCTCCGAGGCGGGACTAGCGGGTCCGAGCAGTACTTC. Translated: CASRPLRGGTSGSEQYF.

In its sample, this clonotype was seen a few times. The V gene is TRBV5-1, the J gene TRBJ2-3; D may be TRBD1 or TRBD2 (5 bases each). V lost 4 bases and J lost 3, with 12 bases in between. CDR1 SGHRS and CDR2 YFSETQ come from the germline V gene. CDR3 length: 14 amino acids. CDR3 in amino acids: CASSEGLVTDTQYF. The CDR3 DNA reads as TGCGCCAGCAGCGAGGGGTTGGTGACAGATACGCAGTATTTT.